The source of this T cell receptor beta chain is a study of beta chain features in type 1 diabetes. The whole isolated RNA underwent reverse transcription, so sequencing captured expressed TCRB transcripts. The assay was immunoSEQ multiplex PCR, and TCRdb's table has in-frame clones only and misses some. This table holds under 950,000 clones, roughly a sixth found once. Material: naive CD4+ T cells from blood. The clonotype was recovered from a woman between 18 and 29 years old in good health.

The CDR3 sequence: CASSGTLTSGYNEQFF. CDR3 DNA: TGTGCCAGTTCCGGCACCCTCACTAGCGGCTACAATGAGCAGTTCTTC. The chain recombines TRBV19 with TRBJ2-1, with 8 bases that match TRBD2. Germline V lookup: CDR1 LNHDA, CDR2 SQIVND (reference sequence). V lost 8 bases to trimming and J lost 3 bases; unmatched junction nucleotides: 12. CDR3 length: 16 amino acids.